A selection of T cell receptor beta chains follows, all from one sample in a study of CD8 T cells in Susac syndrome. TCRdb recomputed calls from the immunoSEQ multiplex PCR reads with MiXCR, one row per CDR3 protein. The sample has roughly 190,000 distinct CDR3 sequences; 95% are singletons. The sequenced sample was CD4+ T cells from PBMCs. All receptors derive from a human donor with Susac syndrome. The CDR3 runs from the conserved cysteine through the conserved F or W. The D gene is left open where the match is weak. Not every row has a clone size; where given, it reads once, few, many or a size class.

clone_size | j_call | d_call | v_call | cdr3_aa | cdr3_nt
- | TRBJ1-2 | - | TRBV19 | CASRRQTNYGYTF | TGTGCCAGTAGACGGCAGACTAACTATGGCTACACCTTC
- | TRBJ2-6 | - | TRBV29-1 | CSVGGGGANVLTF | TGCAGCGTTGGGGGGGGCGGGGCCAACGTCCTGACTTTC
- | TRBJ2-1 | - | TRBV4-3 | CASSQGRTNEQFF | TGCGCCAGCAGCCAAGGACGGACCAATGAGCAGTTCTTC
- | TRBJ2-6 | - | TRBV4-1 | CASSQRDTGYGANVLTF | TGCGCCAGCAGCCAAAGGGACACAGGGTACGGGGCCAACGTCCTGACTTTC
- | TRBJ1-5 | - | TRBV18 | CASSPIATTGSITYSNQPQHF | TGTGCCAGCTCACCAATAGCGACGACAGGATCAATTACTTATAGCAATCAGCCCCAGCATTTT
- | TRBJ1-1 | - | TRBV19 | CASSGQVNTEAFF | TGTGCCAGTAGTGGGCAGGTCAACACTGAAGCTTTCTTT
- | TRBJ2-5 | - | TRBV3-1 | CASSQGSVAPGTQYF | TGTGCCAGCAGCCAAGGGTCGGTAGCGCCGGGGACCCAGTACTTC
- | TRBJ2-1 | - | TRBV9 | CASSLLRGDNEQFF | TGTGCCAGCAGCCTTCTAAGGGGGGACAATGAGCAGTTCTTC
- | TRBJ2-1 | TRBD2 | TRBV20-1 | CSARDHLSSGGRNEQFF | TGCAGTGCTAGAGATCACCTCTCTAGCGGGGGCCGTAATGAGCAGTTCTTC
- | TRBJ2-5 | TRBD2 | TRBV12-3/TRBV12-4 | CASSFMTSGRETQYF | TGTGCCAGCAGTTTTATGACTAGCGGTCGGGAGACCCAGTACTTC
- | TRBJ2-5 | TRBD2 | TRBV29-1 | CSVEKSGGLETQYF | TGCAGCGTTGAGAAGAGCGGGGGCCTAGAGACCCAGTACTTC
- | TRBJ1-2 | - | TRBV29-1 | CSVVTGFTNYGYTF | TGCAGCGTGGTAACAGGCTTTACTAACTATGGCTACACCTTC
- | TRBJ2-6 | - | TRBV12-3/TRBV12-4 | CASRLGPLSGANVLTF | TGTGCCAGCAGACTAGGCCCACTATCTGGGGCCAACGTCCTGACTTTC
- | TRBJ2-2 | TRBD1 | TRBV20-1 | CSAQGQGQTGELFF | TGCAGTGCCCAAGGACAGGGGCAAACCGGGGAGCTGTTTTTT
- | TRBJ2-7 | TRBD2 | TRBV20-1 | CSARDPSGGAYEQYF | TGCAGTGCTAGAGATCCTAGCGGGGGGGCGTACGAGCAGTACTTC
- | TRBJ1-5 | TRBD1 | TRBV20-1 | CSARENRGLEGNQPQHF | TGCAGTGCTAGAGAGAACAGGGGGCTCGAAGGCAATCAGCCCCAGCATTTT
- | TRBJ2-3 | TRBD2 | TRBV27 | CASSLPGGAGTDTQYF | TGTGCCAGCAGTTTGCCCGGGGGGGCCGGCACAGATACGCAGTATTTT
- | TRBJ1-5 | - | TRBV11-2 | CASSFPNGPQHF | TGTGCCAGCAGCTTCCCCAACGGGCCCCAGCATTTT
- | TRBJ2-5 | TRBD1 | TRBV30 | CAGDSYQETQYF | TGTGCCGGGGACAGTTACCAAGAGACCCAGTACTTC
- | TRBJ1-6 | - | TRBV5-6 | CASSWGLTANNSPLHF | TGTGCCAGCAGCTGGGGATTGACAGCAAATAATTCACCCCTCCACTTT
- | TRBJ2-2 | - | TRBV29-1 | CSVEDPRRYGRELFF | TGCAGCGTTGAAGATCCTCGGCGCTACGGCCGGGAGCTGTTTTTT
- | TRBJ2-3 | - | TRBV5-1 | CASSLGQKTDTQYF | TGCGCCAGCAGCTTGGGTCAGAAAACAGATACGCAGTATTTT
- | TRBJ2-6 | - | TRBV5-1 | CASSPGPTPGANVLTF | TGCGCCAGCAGCCCGGGGCCGACCCCTGGGGCCAACGTCCTGACTTTC
- | TRBJ1-3 | TRBD1 | TRBV20-1 | CSARMGGQAGNTIYF | TGCAGTGCTAGAATGGGGGGACAGGCTGGAAACACCATATATTTT
- | TRBJ1-2 | - | TRBV4-1 | CASSLQQDNYGYTF | TGCGCCAGCAGCCTACAGCAGGACAACTATGGCTACACCTTC
- | TRBJ2-5 | - | TRBV12-3/TRBV12-4 | CASRHDTGYQETQYF | TGTGCCAGCAGGCATGACACAGGGTACCAAGAGACCCAGTACTTC
- | TRBJ2-7 | TRBD2 | TRBV7-9 | CASSFPSGGVFWYEQYF | TGTGCCAGCAGCTTCCCTAGCGGGGGGGTATTCTGGTACGAGCAGTACTTC
- | TRBJ1-5 | - | TRBV27 | CASSFRGAGGNQPQHF | TGTGCCAGCAGTTTTCGAGGGGCTGGGGGCAATCAGCCCCAGCATTTT
- | TRBJ1-1 | - | TRBV20-1 | CSAKRDAVLNTEAFF | TGCAGTGCTAAGCGGGACGCCGTCCTGAACACTGAAGCTTTCTTT
few | TRBJ2-5 | TRBD1 | TRBV7-6 | CASSRGQGVRETQYF | TGTGCCAGCAGCCGGGGACAGGGGGTGCGGGAGACCCAGTACTTC
- | TRBJ2-1 | - | TRBV9 | CASSVGPSGGPYNEQFF | TGTGCCAGCAGCGTAGGTCCGTCGGGGGGCCCCTACAATGAGCAGTTCTTC
- | TRBJ2-7 | - | TRBV2 | CASSGIRRGEQYF | TGTGCCAGCAGTGGGATCCGCCGGGGTGAGCAGTACTTC
- | TRBJ2-6 | - | TRBV30 | CAWSVLGGSGANVLTF | TGTGCCTGGAGTGTATTGGGTGGCTCTGGGGCCAACGTCCTGACTTTC
- | TRBJ2-3 | TRBD2 | TRBV30 | CACTSSGFTDTQYF | TGTGCCTGCACGTCTAGCGGTTTCACAGATACGCAGTATTTT
- | TRBJ2-7 | TRBD1 | TRBV5-1 | CASSPDRAYEQYF | TGCGCCAGCAGCCCGGACAGGGCCTACGAGCAGTACTTC
- | TRBJ2-7 | - | TRBV20-1 | CSAELGTALHEQYF | TGCAGTGCAGAACTCGGGACTGCCCTCCACGAGCAGTACTTC
- | TRBJ1-2 | - | TRBV20-1 | CSASPTVDSGLTYTF | TGCAGTGCTAGCCCTACTGTAGACAGTGGTCTTACCTACACCTTC
- | TRBJ1-5 | - | TRBV19 | CASLQDSRNQPQHF | TGTGCCAGTCTCCAGGACAGCCGCAATCAGCCCCAGCATTTT
- | TRBJ2-4 | TRBD1 | TRBV30 | CAWIDRGNIQYF | TGTGCCTGGATAGACAGGGGAAACATTCAGTACTTC
- | TRBJ2-7 | - | TRBV14 | CASSRQTLSYEQYF | TGTGCCAGCAGCCGCCAGACCCTCTCCTACGAGCAGTACTTC
- | TRBJ2-2 | - | TRBV11-2 | CASSVPLSNTGELFF | TGTGCCAGCAGTGTCCCCCTGTCGAACACCGGGGAGCTGTTTTTT
few | TRBJ1-1 | - | TRBV12-3/TRBV12-4 | CASSFGASTEAFF | TGTGCCAGCAGTTTCGGGGCGTCCACTGAAGCTTTCTTT
- | TRBJ1-6 | TRBD1 | TRBV20-1 | CSALPGTGWNSPLHF | TGCAGTGCCCTGCCCGGGACAGGGTGGAATTCACCCCTCCACTTT
- | TRBJ2-1 | - | TRBV29-1 | CSVEGGTYNEQFF | TGCAGCGTTGAAGGGGGAACCTACAATGAGCAGTTCTTC
- | TRBJ1-2 | TRBD1 | TRBV20-1 | CSASNPRTGGGYGYTF | TGCAGTGCCTCTAACCCTAGGACAGGGGGAGGCTATGGCTACACCTTC
- | TRBJ2-3 | TRBD1 | TRBV3-1 | CASSQDPGGPDTQYF | TGTGCCAGCAGCCAAGACCCAGGGGGCCCAGATACGCAGTATTTT
- | TRBJ2-5 | - | TRBV5-1 | CASSRGVENRETQYF | TGCGCCAGCAGCAGAGGGGTAGAGAATCGGGAGACCCAGTACTTC
- | TRBJ2-2 | - | TRBV4-3 | CASSQAAISFTGELFF | TGCGCCAGCAGCCAAGCGGCGATATCCTTCACCGGGGAGCTGTTTTTT
- | TRBJ1-6 | - | TRBV5-4 | CASSFGVSYNSPLHF | TGTGCCAGCAGCTTCGGGGTCTCCTATAATTCACCCCTCCACTTT
- | TRBJ2-5 | TRBD2 | TRBV10-2 | CASSVTSGGQETQYF | TGCGCCAGCAGTGTGACTAGCGGGGGCCAAGAGACCCAGTACTTC
- | TRBJ1-1 | TRBD1 | TRBV18 | CASSQTGGYTEAFF | TGTGCCAGCTCACAGACAGGGGGGTACACTGAAGCTTTCTTT
- | TRBJ2-1 | TRBD2 | TRBV4-1 | CASSQDGAGGPGEQFF | TGCGCCAGCAGCCAAGACGGAGCGGGGGGGCCGGGAGAGCAGTTCTTC
- | TRBJ1-2 | TRBD1 | TRBV6-6 | CASTSTGSNYGYTF | TGTGCCAGCACTTCGACAGGGAGTAACTATGGCTACACCTTC
- | TRBJ1-4 | TRBD1 | TRBV7-2 | CASSPPGQGNKKLFF | TGTGCCAGCAGCCCACCGGGACAGGGGAACAAAAAACTGTTTTTT
- | TRBJ2-3 | - | TRBV20-1 | CSARGRAGPGTDTQYF | TGCAGTGCTAGAGGAAGGGCAGGGCCTGGCACAGATACGCAGTATTTT